These 11 T cell receptor beta chains originate from one sample sequenced in a study of radiation and T cells in renal cell carcinoma. Stated time point: baseline pretreatment blood. Treatment denoted: 15 Gy SBRT to primary tumor, nephrectomy 4 weeks later. Repertoires were generated with immunoSEQ multiplex PCR, while TCRdb's copy carries only in-frame clones and drops some. The sample lists 100,000 or so clones, 86% occurring once. This sample comprised blood, obtained from a patient whose treatment included radiotherapy and nephrectomy. Every receptor here comes from a man aged 50-60 years with renal cell carcinoma.

The chain is built from TRBV29-1 and TRBJ2-5; D might be TRBD2 (5 bases). V was pared by 4 bases and J by 3 bases, with 9 bases between. This CDR3 spans 12 amino acids. Germline values: CDR1 SQVTM, CDR2 ANQGSEA. CDR3: CSVGTPEETQYF. The CDR3 coding sequence is TGCAGCGTTGGGACTCCAGAAGAGACCCAGTACTTC.

This chain joins TRBV27 and TRBJ2-3, with 8 bases aligning to TRBD2. Germline V CDR1 and CDR2: MNHEY, SMNVEV (reference sequence). V lost 2 bases and J lost 4; bases outside the gene matches: 5. This CDR3 region has 15 residues. CDR3 residues: CASSLIASGSDTQYF. DNA for the CDR3: TGTGCCAGCAGTTTAATTGCTAGCGGGTCAGATACGCAGTATTTT.

The genes are TRBV7-2 and TRBJ1-1; 10 nucleotides match TRBD1. The length of the CDR3 is 18 residues. Germline values: CDR1 SGHTA, CDR2 FQGNSA. V dropped 2 bases and J dropped 6; count of bases not matched to a gene: 15. CDR3 loop: CASSLFMGTGAFFPEAFF. The CDR3 DNA reads TGTGCCAGCAGCTTATTTATGGGGACAGGGGCTTTTTTCCCTGAAGCTTTCTTT.

This sequence joins TRBV9 and TRBJ2-7, with D perhaps matching TRBD1 (6 bases). Looked up from germline, CDR1 is SGDLS and CDR2 is YYNGEE. This CDR3 region has 12 residues. V dropped 3 bases and J dropped 6 bases, with 10 bases sitting between them. CDR3 nucleotide sequence: TGTGCCAGCAGCGAAACCAGGGGCGAGCAGTACTTC. It is translated as CASSETRGEQYF.

The table lists this clone with a count of one. The chain employs TRBV7-2 and TRBJ2-7; D remains ambiguous. Germline V gene data show CDR1 as SGHTA and CDR2 as FQGNSA. Trimming took 3 bases from V and 7 from J, leaving 13 bases between them. This CDR3 is built from 13 residues. Written as DNA, the CDR3 is TGTGCCAGCAGCTTTAGTTCCCGCGAGGAGCAGTACTTC. Translating gives CASSFSSREEQYF.

This clone was found a few times. The genes are TRBV10-3 and TRBJ1-1; the D is unclear. CDR1 and CDR2 from the germline V gene are ENHRY and SYGVKD. V shed 3 bases and J shed 6 bases, with 8 bases lying between them. The CDR3 runs 12 residues. The CDR3 sequence is CAISDPYAEAFF. In DNA, the CDR3 is TGTGCCATCAGTGACCCTTACGCTGAAGCTTTCTTT.

The chain is built from TRBV6-1 and TRBJ1-4; the D gene is possibly TRBD1 (5 bases). Germline CDR1 is MNHNS and CDR2 is SASEGT. V dropped 2 bases and J dropped 7 bases, with 11 bases sitting between them. The CDR3 sequence is 14 residues long. CDR3 DNA: TGTGCCAGCAGTGAACCAGGGATGGGTGAAAAACTGTTTTTT. It encodes CASSEPGMGEKLFF.

The chain has TRBV9 and TRBJ1-3; unclear D gene. Germline values: CDR1 SGDLS, CDR2 YYNGEE. This CDR3 contains 13 residues. V gave up 3 bases and J gave up 0 bases, with 4 bases separating them. CDR3 in amino acids: CASSARSGNTIYF. CDR3 nucleotide sequence: TGTGCCAGCAGCGCCCGCTCTGGAAACACCATATATTTT.

V gene TRBV18 combines with J gene TRBJ1-3; D remains unclear. This CDR3 comprises 17 residues. The germline V and J ends were trimmed by 4 bases and 4 bases, with 20 bases remaining between them. Germline V gene sequence: CDR1 KGHSH, CDR2 LQKENI. In nucleotides, the CDR3 is TGTGCCAGCTCACGAACATGGCGGACGGAGGGAGGAAACACCATATATTTT. Its translation: CASSRTWRTEGGNTIYF.

The V and J genes are TRBV6-1 and TRBJ1-2; D is uncertain. The CDR3 spans 15 residues. Germline assignment: CDR1 MNHNS and CDR2 SASEGT. Trimming removed 4 bases from V and 7 bases from J, with 19 bases in between. The CDR3 spells CASSVQDRAGSGYTF. CDR3 nucleotides: TGTGCCAGCAGTGTCCAAGACCGGGCGGGGAGTGGCTACACCTTC.

J is TRBJ2-3 and V is TRBV7-3; D gene unclear. V was shortened by 3 bases and J by 6 bases, with 10 bases between the two germline ends. The germline V gene encodes CDR1 SGHTA and CDR2 FQGTGA. This CDR3 is 13 amino acids long. The CDR3 protein is CASSFRSVDTQYF. For the CDR3, the DNA is TGTGCCAGCAGCTTTCGATCCGTCGATACGCAGTATTTT.